These T cell receptor beta chains were read from a single sample in a study of T cell responses to AZD1222 COVID-19 vaccine. Assay used: immunoSEQ multiplex PCR; TCRdb lists only in-frame clones, some missing. The sample has approximately 67,000 clones, about 89% seen once. The source was peripheral blood, collected 28 days after the second AZD1222 dose. All receptors come from an adult who received the AZD1222 COVID-19 vaccine. The CDR3 runs from the conserved cysteine through the conserved F or W. A D gene is named only where the DNA matches it firmly. Where a row states a size, it is once, few, many or the class of an expanded clone; other rows omit it.

V gene: TRBV2
clone size: NA
J gene: TRBJ2-7
D gene: NA
CDR3 protein: CASSKTDSAYEQYF
CDR3 DNA: TGTGCCAGCAGTAAAACCGATTCGGCCTACGAGCAGTACTTC

V gene: TRBV9
clone size: once
J gene: TRBJ1-2
D gene: NA
CDR3 protein: CASSVVPGGYTF
CDR3 DNA: TGTGCCAGCAGCGTAGTCCCGGGCGGCTACACCTTC

V gene: TRBV19
clone size: NA
J gene: TRBJ1-5
D gene: NA
CDR3 protein: CASRSNQPQHF
CDR3 DNA: TGTGCCAGTAGGAGCAATCAGCCCCAGCATTTT

V gene: TRBV10-3
clone size: once
J gene: TRBJ1-6
D gene: NA
CDR3 protein: CATRAEGRSPLHF
CDR3 DNA: TGTGCCACCAGGGCCGAGGGTAGGTCACCCCTCCACTTT

V gene: TRBV4-1
clone size: once
J gene: TRBJ1-4
D gene: NA
CDR3 protein: CASSQEAATNEKLFF
CDR3 DNA: TGCGCCAGCAGCCAAGAGGCGGCAACTAATGAAAAACTGTTTTTT

V gene: TRBV6-4
clone size: NA
J gene: TRBJ1-1
D gene: TRBD1
CDR3 protein: CASSEDRGNSKAFF
CDR3 DNA: TGTGCCAGCAGTGAAGACAGGGGAAATAGTAAAGCTTTCTTT

V gene: TRBV3-1/TRBV3-2
clone size: NA
J gene: TRBJ1-4
D gene: NA
CDR3 protein: CASSLMGELGKLFF
CDR3 DNA: TGTGCCAGCAGCCTTATGGGGGAACTGGGAAAACTGTTTTTT

V gene: TRBV18
clone size: NA
J gene: TRBJ2-7
D gene: NA
CDR3 protein: CASSPTQGDYEQYF
CDR3 DNA: TGTGCCAGCTCACCGACACAGGGAGACTACGAGCAGTACTTC

V gene: TRBV12-3/TRBV12-4
clone size: NA
J gene: TRBJ1-2
D gene: TRBD1
CDR3 protein: CASSPGTGVGYTF
CDR3 DNA: TGTGCCAGCAGTCCCGGGACAGGGGTTGGCTACACCTTC

V gene: TRBV6-5
clone size: NA
J gene: TRBJ2-7
D gene: NA
CDR3 protein: CASSYSAGVNYEQYF
CDR3 DNA: TGTGCCAGCAGTTACTCGGCCGGGGTAAACTACGAGCAGTACTTC

V gene: TRBV19
clone size: once
J gene: TRBJ2-7
D gene: NA
CDR3 protein: CASSISAGEQYF
CDR3 DNA: TGTGCCAGTAGTATCTCCGCAGGCGAGCAGTACTTC

V gene: TRBV27
clone size: medium-sized
J gene: TRBJ2-7
D gene: NA
CDR3 protein: CASTHGGEQYF
CDR3 DNA: TGTGCCAGCACCCATGGGGGGGAGCAGTACTTC

V gene: TRBV27
clone size: NA
J gene: TRBJ1-2
D gene: NA
CDR3 protein: CASSSGFNYGYTF
CDR3 DNA: TGTGCCAGCAGTTCTGGGTTTAACTATGGCTACACCTTC

V gene: TRBV4-1
clone size: NA
J gene: TRBJ1-1
D gene: NA
CDR3 protein: CASSKGWGENTEAFF
CDR3 DNA: TGCGCCAGCAGCAAAGGGTGGGGTGAGAACACTGAAGCTTTCTTT

V gene: TRBV6-6
clone size: NA
J gene: TRBJ2-4
D gene: TRBD2
CDR3 protein: CASSPGGGQYYSPAKNIQYF
CDR3 DNA: TGTGCCAGCAGCCCCGGGGGGGGTCAATACTATTCTCCAGCCAAAAACATTCAGTACTTC

V gene: TRBV7-3
clone size: NA
J gene: TRBJ1-2
D gene: TRBD1
CDR3 protein: CASSLGEGAFYGYTF
CDR3 DNA: TGTGCCAGCAGCTTAGGCGAGGGGGCGTTCTATGGCTACACCTTC

V gene: TRBV27
clone size: NA
J gene: TRBJ2-2
D gene: NA
CDR3 protein: CASSLSVRAGELFF
CDR3 DNA: TGTGCCAGCAGTTTAAGTGTCAGGGCCGGGGAGCTGTTTTTT

V gene: TRBV19
clone size: NA
J gene: TRBJ1-1
D gene: TRBD1
CDR3 protein: CASSSMPGQGGTEAFF
CDR3 DNA: TGTGCCAGTAGTAGTATGCCGGGACAGGGGGGCACTGAAGCTTTCTTT

V gene: TRBV18
clone size: NA
J gene: TRBJ1-5
D gene: NA
CDR3 protein: CASSPRGSVGQPQHF
CDR3 DNA: TGTGCCAGCTCACCGCGGGGGTCGGTCGGTCAGCCCCAGCATTTT

V gene: TRBV11-3
clone size: NA
J gene: TRBJ2-4
D gene: TRBD2
CDR3 protein: CASSSRAGGEAKNIQYF
CDR3 DNA: TGTGCCAGCAGCTCACGAGCGGGAGGTGAAGCCAAAAACATTCAGTACTTC

V gene: TRBV19
clone size: NA
J gene: TRBJ2-7
D gene: TRBD2
CDR3 protein: CASSLAGGTYEQYF
CDR3 DNA: TGTGCCAGTAGTTTGGCGGGAGGGACCTACGAGCAGTACTTC

V gene: TRBV9
clone size: NA
J gene: TRBJ2-7
D gene: NA
CDR3 protein: CASTPTSNAGNEQYF
CDR3 DNA: TGTGCCAGCACCCCCACTAGTAACGCGGGGAACGAGCAGTACTTC

V gene: TRBV7-9
clone size: NA
J gene: TRBJ1-4
D gene: TRBD1
CDR3 protein: CASSHWTGDEKLFF
CDR3 DNA: TGTGCCAGCAGCCACTGGACAGGGGATGAAAAACTGTTTTTT

V gene: TRBV19
clone size: once
J gene: TRBJ1-5
D gene: NA
CDR3 protein: CASTFRGPPSNQPQHF
CDR3 DNA: TGTGCCAGTACCTTTAGGGGTCCCCCAAGCAATCAGCCCCAGCATTTT

V gene: TRBV4-1
clone size: NA
J gene: TRBJ1-6
D gene: NA
CDR3 protein: CASSQTSDTYNSPLHF
CDR3 DNA: TGCGCCAGCAGCCAAACCTCGGACACCTATAATTCACCCCTCCACTTT

V gene: TRBV19
clone size: NA
J gene: TRBJ2-1
D gene: NA
CDR3 protein: CASSMEQGGTYNEQFF
CDR3 DNA: TGTGCCAGTAGTATGGAACAGGGGGGGACCTACAATGAGCAGTTCTTC

V gene: TRBV4-3
clone size: NA
J gene: TRBJ2-2
D gene: TRBD2
CDR3 protein: CASSRGLAGDFTGELFF
CDR3 DNA: TGCGCCAGCAGCCGCGGACTAGCGGGAGATTTCACCGGGGAGCTGTTTTTT

V gene: TRBV28
clone size: NA
J gene: TRBJ2-7
D gene: NA
CDR3 protein: CASSFFGSYEQYF
CDR3 DNA: TGTGCCAGCAGTTTCTTTGGCAGCTACGAGCAGTACTTC

V gene: TRBV11-3
clone size: NA
J gene: TRBJ1-4
D gene: TRBD1
CDR3 protein: CASSKRQGRDEKLFF
CDR3 DNA: TGTGCCAGCAGCAAACGACAGGGGCGAGATGAAAAACTGTTTTTT

V gene: TRBV11-3
clone size: NA
J gene: TRBJ2-1
D gene: NA
CDR3 protein: CASSPTREYEQFF
CDR3 DNA: TGTGCCAGCAGCCCTACTAGGGAGTATGAGCAGTTCTTC

V gene: TRBV5-1
clone size: NA
J gene: TRBJ2-7
D gene: NA
CDR3 protein: CASSFGPGQYEQYF
CDR3 DNA: TGCGCCAGCAGCTTCGGACCAGGACAATACGAGCAGTACTTC

V gene: TRBV5-4
clone size: few
J gene: TRBJ1-1
D gene: NA
CDR3 protein: CASSLDSDAAFF
CDR3 DNA: TGTGCCAGCAGCTTGGACTCTGACGCGGCTTTCTTT

V gene: TRBV5-1
clone size: NA
J gene: TRBJ1-1
D gene: NA
CDR3 protein: CASSQSGTPGNTEAFF
CDR3 DNA: TGCGCCAGCAGCCAGTCTGGAACTCCGGGAAACACTGAAGCTTTCTTT

V gene: TRBV27
clone size: NA
J gene: TRBJ1-5
D gene: TRBD1
CDR3 protein: CASRRDRGSVQPQHF
CDR3 DNA: TGTGCCAGCAGGCGGGACAGGGGATCGGTTCAGCCCCAGCATTTT

V gene: TRBV7-3
clone size: few
J gene: TRBJ2-2
D gene: NA
CDR3 protein: CASSPSWTNTGELFF
CDR3 DNA: TGTGCCAGCAGCCCTTCATGGACGAACACCGGGGAGCTGTTTTTT

V gene: TRBV30
clone size: NA
J gene: TRBJ1-2
D gene: NA
CDR3 protein: CAWTGVNYGYTF
CDR3 DNA: TGTGCCTGGACAGGGGTTAACTATGGCTACACCTTC

V gene: TRBV11-2
clone size: NA
J gene: TRBJ2-7
D gene: TRBD2
CDR3 protein: CASSLAWGGGEEQYF
CDR3 DNA: TGTGCCAGCAGCTTAGCTTGGGGCGGGGGAGAGGAGCAGTACTTC

V gene: TRBV7-2
clone size: NA
J gene: TRBJ2-7
D gene: TRBD2
CDR3 protein: CASSSGLVPYEQYF
CDR3 DNA: TGTGCCAGCAGCTCCGGACTAGTCCCCTACGAGCAGTACTTC

V gene: TRBV5-1
clone size: NA
J gene: TRBJ2-7
D gene: TRBD2
CDR3 protein: CASSSALAGGTAYEQYF
CDR3 DNA: TGCGCCAGCAGCTCCGCTCTAGCGGGAGGGACAGCCTACGAGCAGTACTTC

V gene: TRBV6-1
clone size: NA
J gene: TRBJ1-1
D gene: NA
CDR3 protein: CASSDLVTEAFF
CDR3 DNA: TGTGCCAGCAGTGACCTGGTCACTGAAGCTTTCTTT

V gene: TRBV3-1/TRBV3-2
clone size: NA
J gene: TRBJ2-1
D gene: NA
CDR3 protein: CASSQGPEQFF
CDR3 DNA: TGTGCCAGCAGCCAAGGACCAGAGCAGTTCTTC

V gene: TRBV11-3
clone size: NA
J gene: TRBJ1-4
D gene: TRBD1
CDR3 protein: CASSLGQGVDEKLFF
CDR3 DNA: TGTGCCAGCAGCTTGGGACAGGGGGTAGATGAAAAACTGTTTTTT